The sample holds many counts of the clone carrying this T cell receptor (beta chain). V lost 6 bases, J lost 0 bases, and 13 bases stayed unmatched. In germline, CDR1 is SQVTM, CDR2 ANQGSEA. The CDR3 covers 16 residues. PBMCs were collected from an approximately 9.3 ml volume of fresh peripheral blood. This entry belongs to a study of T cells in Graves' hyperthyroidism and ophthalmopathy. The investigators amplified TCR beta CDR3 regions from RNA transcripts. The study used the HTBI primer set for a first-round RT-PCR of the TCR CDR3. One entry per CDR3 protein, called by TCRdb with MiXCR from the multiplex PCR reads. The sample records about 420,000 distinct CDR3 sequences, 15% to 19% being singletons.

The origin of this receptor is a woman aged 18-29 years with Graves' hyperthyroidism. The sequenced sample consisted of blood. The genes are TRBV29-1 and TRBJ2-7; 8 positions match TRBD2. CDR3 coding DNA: TGCAGCGTCGATACTGACGGCGGGGGGAGCTCCTACGAGCAGTACTTC. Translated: CSVDTDGGGSSYEQYF.